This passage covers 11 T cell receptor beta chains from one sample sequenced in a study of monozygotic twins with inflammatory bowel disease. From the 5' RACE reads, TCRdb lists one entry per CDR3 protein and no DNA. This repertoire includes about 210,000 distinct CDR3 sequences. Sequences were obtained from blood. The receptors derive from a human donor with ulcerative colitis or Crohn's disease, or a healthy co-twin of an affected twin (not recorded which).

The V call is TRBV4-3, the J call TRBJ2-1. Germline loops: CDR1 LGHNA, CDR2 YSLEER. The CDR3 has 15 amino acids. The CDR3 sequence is CASSLSWSSYNEQFF.

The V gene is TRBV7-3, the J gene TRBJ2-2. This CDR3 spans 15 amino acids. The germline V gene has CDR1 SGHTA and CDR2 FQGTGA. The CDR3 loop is CASSLDGLNTGELFF. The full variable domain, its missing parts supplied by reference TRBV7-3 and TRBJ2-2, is GAGVSQTPSNKVTEKGKYVELRCDPISGHTALYWYRQSLGQGPEFLIYFQGTGAADDSGLPNDRFFAVRPEGSVSTLKIQRTERGDSAVYLCASSLDGLNTGELFFGEGSRLTVL.

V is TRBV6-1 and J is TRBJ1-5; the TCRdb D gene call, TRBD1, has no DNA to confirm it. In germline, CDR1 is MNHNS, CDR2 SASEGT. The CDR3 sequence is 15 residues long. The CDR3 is CASSVGPGLNQPQHF.

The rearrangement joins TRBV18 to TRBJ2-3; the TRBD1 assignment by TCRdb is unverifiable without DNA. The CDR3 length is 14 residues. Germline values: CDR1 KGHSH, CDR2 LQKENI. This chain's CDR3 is CASSPGQDTDTQYF. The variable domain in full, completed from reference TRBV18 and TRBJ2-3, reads NAGVMQNPRHLVRRRGQEARLRCSPMKGHSHVYWYRQLPEEGLKFMVYLQKENIIDESGMPKERFSAEFPKEGPSILRIQQVVRGDSAAYFCASSPGQDTDTQYFGPGTRLTVL.

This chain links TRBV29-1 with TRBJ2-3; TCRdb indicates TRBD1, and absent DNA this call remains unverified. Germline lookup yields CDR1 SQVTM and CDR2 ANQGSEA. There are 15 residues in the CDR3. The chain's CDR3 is CSVADPGRGTDTQYF.

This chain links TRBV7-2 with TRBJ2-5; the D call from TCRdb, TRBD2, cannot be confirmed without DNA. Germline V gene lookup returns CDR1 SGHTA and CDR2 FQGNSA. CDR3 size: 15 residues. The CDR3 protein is CASSRRTSVGETQYF.

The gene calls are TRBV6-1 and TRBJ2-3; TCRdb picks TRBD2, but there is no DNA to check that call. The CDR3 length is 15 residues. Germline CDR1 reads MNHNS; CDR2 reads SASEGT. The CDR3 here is CASRPGLAGGDTQYF.

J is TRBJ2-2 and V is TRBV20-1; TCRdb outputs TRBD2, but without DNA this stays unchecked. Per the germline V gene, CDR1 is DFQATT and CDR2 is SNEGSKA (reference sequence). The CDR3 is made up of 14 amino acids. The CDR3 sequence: CSARTRGWTGELFF.

The CDR3 sequence: CASSHTGREAFF. The J gene is TRBJ1-1, the V gene TRBV3-1; the D call from TCRdb, TRBD1, cannot be confirmed without DNA. This CDR3 spans 12 amino acids. Germline loops: CDR1 LGHDT, CDR2 YNNKEL (reference sequence).

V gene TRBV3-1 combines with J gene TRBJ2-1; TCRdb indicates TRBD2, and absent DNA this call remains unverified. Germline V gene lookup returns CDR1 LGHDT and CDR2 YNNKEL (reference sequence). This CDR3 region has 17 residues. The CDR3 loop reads CASSQKVGVSSYNEPFF.

The CDR3 here is CASSLGRQQTQYF. The chain is built from TRBV5-8 and TRBJ2-5. In germline, CDR1 is SGHTS, CDR2 YDEGEE. The CDR3 length is 13 residues. The full variable domain, completed using reference TRBV5-8 and TRBJ2-5, is EAGVTQSPTHLIKTRGQQATLRCSPISGHTSVYWYQQALGLGLQFLLWYDEGEERNRGNFPPRFSGRQFPNYSSELNVNALELEDSALYLCASSLGRQQTQYFGPGTRLLVL.